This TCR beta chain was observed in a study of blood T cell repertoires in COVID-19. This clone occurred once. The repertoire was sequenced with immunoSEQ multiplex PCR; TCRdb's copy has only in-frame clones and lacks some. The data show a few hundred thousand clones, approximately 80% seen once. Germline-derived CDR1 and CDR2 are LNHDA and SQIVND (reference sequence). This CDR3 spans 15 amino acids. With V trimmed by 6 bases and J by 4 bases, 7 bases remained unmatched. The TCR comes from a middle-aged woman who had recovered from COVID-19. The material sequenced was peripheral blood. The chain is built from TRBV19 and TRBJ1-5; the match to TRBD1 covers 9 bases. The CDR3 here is CASRIGQGPNQPQHF. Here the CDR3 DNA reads TGTGCCAGTAGGATCGGACAGGGGCCAAATCAGCCCCAGCATTTT.